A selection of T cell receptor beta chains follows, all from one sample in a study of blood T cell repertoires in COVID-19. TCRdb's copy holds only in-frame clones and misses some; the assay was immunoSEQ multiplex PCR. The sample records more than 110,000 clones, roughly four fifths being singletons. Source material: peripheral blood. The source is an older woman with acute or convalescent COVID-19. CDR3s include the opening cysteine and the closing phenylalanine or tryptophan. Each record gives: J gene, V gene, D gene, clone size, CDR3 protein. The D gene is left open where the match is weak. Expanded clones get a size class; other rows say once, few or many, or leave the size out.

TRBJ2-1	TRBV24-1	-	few	CATSDLQGSGNEQFF
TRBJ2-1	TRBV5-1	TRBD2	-	CASSLGGRSDEQFF
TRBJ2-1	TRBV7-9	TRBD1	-	CASSGQQGLFKYNEQFF
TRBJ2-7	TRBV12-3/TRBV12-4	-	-	CASGRTAYEQYF
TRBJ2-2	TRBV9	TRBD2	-	CASSVASGRTGELFF
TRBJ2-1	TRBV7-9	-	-	CASSLDGWGRSYNEQFF
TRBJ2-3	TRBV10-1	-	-	CASSDPGTGTDTQYF
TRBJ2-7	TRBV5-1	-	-	CASSLFRDRVRGAGTRNPHEQYF
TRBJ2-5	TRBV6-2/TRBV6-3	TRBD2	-	CASSPGTSGRAGKETQYF
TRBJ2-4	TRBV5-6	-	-	CASSNSGLAKNIQYF
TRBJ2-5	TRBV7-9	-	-	CASSLDFLETQYF
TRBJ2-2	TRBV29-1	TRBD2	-	CTGGGRTGELFF
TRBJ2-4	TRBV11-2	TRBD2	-	CASSLRTSGSGGIQYF
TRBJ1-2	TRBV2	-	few	CASSSQGVAGPSSNYGYTF
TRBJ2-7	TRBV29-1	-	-	CSVEDLEGAVEQYF
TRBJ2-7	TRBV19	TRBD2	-	CASSIGTSGPYEQYF
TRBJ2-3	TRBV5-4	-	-	CASSLGTLGGDTQYF
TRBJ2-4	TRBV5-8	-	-	CASSLGGEINIQYF
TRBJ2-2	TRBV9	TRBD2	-	CASSAKRGPVNTGELFF
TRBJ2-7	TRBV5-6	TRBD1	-	CASSLDRTGVDEQYF
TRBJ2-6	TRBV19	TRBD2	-	CASSVSGRGRAGANVLTF
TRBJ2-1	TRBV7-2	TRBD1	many	CASSSERDRYSNEQFF
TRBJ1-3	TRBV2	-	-	CASSVIRGFGNTIYF
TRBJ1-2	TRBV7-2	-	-	CASSLRGGTVRDSYTF
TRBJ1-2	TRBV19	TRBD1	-	CASSMETGTNYGYTF
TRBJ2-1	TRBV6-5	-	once	CASSHRDSYNEQFF
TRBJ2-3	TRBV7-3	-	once	CASSFGGRVGTDTQYF
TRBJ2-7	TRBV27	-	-	CASSFGDSTYEQYF
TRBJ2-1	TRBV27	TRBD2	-	CASRIVAGGGNEQFF
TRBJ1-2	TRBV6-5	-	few	CASIRRGMGGYTF
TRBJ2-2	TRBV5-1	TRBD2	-	CASSLSSGSPGELFF
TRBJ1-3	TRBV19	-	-	CASSMWPASGNTIYF
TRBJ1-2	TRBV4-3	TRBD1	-	CASSPGQGPRGDGYTF
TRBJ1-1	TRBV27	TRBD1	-	CASSRGQGATEAFF
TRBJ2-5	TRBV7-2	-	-	CASSFNQGETQYF
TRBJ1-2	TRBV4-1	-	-	CASSQDMGPRDTYGYTF
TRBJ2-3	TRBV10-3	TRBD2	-	CAISESRASGVTDTQYF
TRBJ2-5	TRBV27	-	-	CASSPIEVETQYF
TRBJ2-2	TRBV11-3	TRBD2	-	CASSFRASGRENTGELFF
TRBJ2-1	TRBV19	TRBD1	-	CATLRQGNNEQFF
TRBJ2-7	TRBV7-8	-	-	CASSFSGKTYEQYF
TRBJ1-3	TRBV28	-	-	CASSLQGPNTIYF
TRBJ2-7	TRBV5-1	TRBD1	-	CASSLQGASYEQYF
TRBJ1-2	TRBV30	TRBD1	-	CGMTGLNYGYTF